These T cell receptor beta chains were read from a single sample in a study of control samples from healthy donors and cancer patients. Libraries were prepared by immunoSEQ multiplex PCR; TCRdb keeps only in-frame clonotypes and omits some of them. Among fewer than 100,000 clones, around 80% were seen once, and the ten largest hold around 10%. The sample taken for sequencing was blood. Receptors originate from a woman aged 55-75 years in good health. CDR3s include the opening cysteine and the closing phenylalanine or tryptophan. D genes are given only for firm matches. Some rows mark clone size as missing; the rest say once, few, many or name a class of expanded clone.

d_call	j_call	v_call	clone_size	cdr3_aa	cdr3_nt
.	TRBJ1-4	TRBV11-2	once	CASSLDYPATNEKLFF	TGTGCCAGCAGCTTAGATTATCCAGCAACTAATGAAAAACTGTTTTTT
.	TRBJ2-3	TRBV7-9	.	CASSLVVGDVGDTQYF	TGTGCCAGCAGCTTAGTGGTGGGAGATGTTGGAGATACGCAGTATTTT
TRBD1	TRBJ2-2	TRBV5-1	few	CASKVTRGTETGELFF	TGCGCCAGCAAGGTGACCAGGGGGACAGAAACCGGGGAGCTGTTTTTT
TRBD2	TRBJ2-5	TRBV3-1/TRBV3-2	few	CASSQDVAGGRETQYF	TGTGCCAGCAGCCAAGACGTAGCGGGGGGGCGGGAGACCCAGTACTTC
TRBD1	TRBJ2-1	TRBV14	.	CASSPWTGEYNEQFF	TGTGCCAGCAGCCCTTGGACAGGGGAATACAATGAGCAGTTCTTC
.	TRBJ1-2	TRBV6-5	.	CASSPAPNNYGYTF	TGTGCCAGCAGCCCCGCCCCGAATAACTATGGCTACACCTTC
TRBD2	TRBJ2-7	TRBV6-1	.	CASSETYGGSSYEQYF	TGTGCCAGCAGTGAGACCTACGGCGGGAGCTCCTACGAGCAGTACTTC
.	TRBJ1-2	TRBV28	.	CASSSLFLGLYGYTF	TGTGCCAGCAGTAGCCTCTTCCTCGGACTCTATGGCTACACCTTC
.	TRBJ1-5	TRBV19	once	CASSIRGAGGQPQHF	TGTGCCAGTAGTATAAGGGGGGCCGGAGGTCAGCCCCAGCATTTT
.	TRBJ2-1	TRBV12-3/TRBV12-4	once	CGQPLNEQFF	TGTGGCCAGCCCCTTAATGAGCAGTTCTTC
.	TRBJ2-3	TRBV6-6	.	CASSFRGGSTDTQYF	TGTGCCAGCAGTTTCCGGGGAGGAAGCACAGATACGCAGTATTTT
.	TRBJ2-3	TRBV27	.	CASSPDRFTQYF	TGTGCCAGCAGTCCCGACCGGTTTACGCAGTATTTT
.	TRBJ2-4	TRBV18	.	CASSPPDAGSKNIQYF	TGTGCCAGCTCACCACCGGATGCGGGTTCTAAAAACATTCAGTACTTC
.	TRBJ1-5	TRBV27	once	CASSQTPGATSNQPQHF	TGTGCCAGCAGTCAGACACCAGGGGCGACAAGCAATCAGCCCCAGCATTTT
.	TRBJ1-1	TRBV20-1	.	CSASNRVNTEAFF	TGCAGTGCTAGTAACAGGGTGAACACTGAAGCTTTCTTT
.	TRBJ2-1	TRBV5-4	once	CASSGGQGSSEQFF	TGTGCCAGCAGCGGGGGGCAGGGCTCGTCTGAGCAGTTCTTC
.	TRBJ2-6	TRBV7-8	.	CASSLVQSGANVLTF	TGTGCCAGCAGCTTAGTTCAGTCTGGGGCCAACGTCCTGACTTTC
.	TRBJ1-2	TRBV3-1/TRBV3-2	few	CASSRGRWEPRGYTF	TGTGCCAGCAGCCGAGGTCGGTGGGAGCCGAGAGGCTACACCTTC
.	TRBJ2-3	TRBV4-2	.	CASSLGGQYADTQYF	TGTGCCAGCAGCCTGGGGGGGCAATACGCAGATACGCAGTATTTT
.	TRBJ2-1	TRBV11-2	.	CASSAGLGGYEQFF	TGTGCCAGCAGCGCCGGATTGGGCGGGTATGAGCAGTTCTTC
.	TRBJ2-3	TRBV6-5	once	CASSYGQSTDTQYF	TGTGCCAGCAGTTACGGGCAGAGCACAGATACGCAGTATTTT
.	TRBJ1-5	TRBV12-3/TRBV12-4	.	CASTPGPNQPQHF	TGTGCCAGCACCCCGGGGCCCAATCAGCCCCAGCATTTT
.	TRBJ1-1	TRBV19	.	CASSITGRTNTEAFF	TGTGCCAGTAGTATAACGGGACGGACGAACACTGAAGCTTTCTTT
.	TRBJ2-1	TRBV18	.	CASSLRQSRNEQFF	TGTGCCAGCTCATTAAGACAGTCGCGGAATGAGCAGTTCTTC
.	TRBJ2-7	TRBV6-2/TRBV6-3	.	CASSYSAELEQYF	TGTGCCAGCAGTTACTCAGCGGAGCTCGAGCAGTACTTC
TRBD1	TRBJ2-3	TRBV7-2	.	CASSLDRALDTQYF	TGTGCCAGCAGCTTGGACAGGGCGTTAGATACGCAGTATTTT
.	TRBJ1-5	TRBV6-6	.	CASSPSRGKSNQPQHF	TGTGCCAGCAGTCCCTCGAGGGGGAAGAGCAATCAGCCCCAGCATTTT
TRBD1	TRBJ1-1	TRBV12-5	.	CASGSRQGNTEAFF	TGTGCTAGTGGATCTCGACAGGGGAACACTGAAGCTTTCTTT
TRBD1	TRBJ2-3	TRBV29-1	.	CSVLVTGAFTDTQYF	TGCAGCGTTCTGGTAACAGGGGCATTCACAGATACGCAGTATTTT
.	TRBJ1-1	TRBV6-4	.	CASSDSPWDRAEAFF	TGTGCCAGCAGTGACTCACCGTGGGATAGAGCTGAAGCTTTCTTT
.	TRBJ1-3	TRBV28	.	CASRSYGSGNTIYF	TGTGCCAGCAGATCATACGGATCTGGAAACACCATATATTTT